This TCR beta chain appears in the sequencing data of a study of cytomegalovirus exposure and HLA in healthy donors. Overall study: One earlier analysis, a look at approximately 180 million T cells, found about 110 million unique TCR beta sequences. Study-level findings and limits: An Asian-associated ancestry cluster reportedly showed fewer N-insertions than the approximately 690-donor mean in a later analysis.

PCR was performed using 60 Vbeta and 13 Jbeta primers. Sequencing was performed with immunoSEQ multiplex PCR; in TCRdb, only in-frame clones are kept and a portion is missing. Here the sample spans around 120,000 clones, about three quarters being singletons. In regard to this clone: The antigen is undetermined.

Germline V CDR1 and CDR2: SGHVS, FQNEAQ. V lost 3 bases, J lost 0 bases, and 3 bases stayed unmatched. This CDR3 is 16 amino acids long. Participants comprised healthy donors of bone marrow. These donors counted as nominally healthy when sampled, but unrecorded immune exposures were likely. The sequence came from a man between 60 and 75 years old in good health and CMV-seropositive. The gene calls are TRBV7-8 and TRBJ2-2; TRBD2 matches at 8 bases. Sequencing used PBMCs. DNA of the CDR3: TGTGCCAGCAGCTTCCTAGCGGGCTCGAACACCGGGGAGCTGTTTTTT. Translated, it gives CASSFLAGSNTGELFF.